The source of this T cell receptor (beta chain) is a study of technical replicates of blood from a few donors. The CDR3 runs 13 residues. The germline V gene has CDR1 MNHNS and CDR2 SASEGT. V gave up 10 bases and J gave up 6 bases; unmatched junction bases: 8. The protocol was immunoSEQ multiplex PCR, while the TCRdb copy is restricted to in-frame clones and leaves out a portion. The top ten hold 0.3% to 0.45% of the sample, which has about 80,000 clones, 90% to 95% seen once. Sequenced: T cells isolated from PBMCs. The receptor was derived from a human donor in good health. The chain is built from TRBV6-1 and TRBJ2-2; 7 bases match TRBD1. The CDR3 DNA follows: TGTGCCACCGTGACAGGGAAGGCCGGGGAGCTGTTTTTT. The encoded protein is CATVTGKAGELFF.